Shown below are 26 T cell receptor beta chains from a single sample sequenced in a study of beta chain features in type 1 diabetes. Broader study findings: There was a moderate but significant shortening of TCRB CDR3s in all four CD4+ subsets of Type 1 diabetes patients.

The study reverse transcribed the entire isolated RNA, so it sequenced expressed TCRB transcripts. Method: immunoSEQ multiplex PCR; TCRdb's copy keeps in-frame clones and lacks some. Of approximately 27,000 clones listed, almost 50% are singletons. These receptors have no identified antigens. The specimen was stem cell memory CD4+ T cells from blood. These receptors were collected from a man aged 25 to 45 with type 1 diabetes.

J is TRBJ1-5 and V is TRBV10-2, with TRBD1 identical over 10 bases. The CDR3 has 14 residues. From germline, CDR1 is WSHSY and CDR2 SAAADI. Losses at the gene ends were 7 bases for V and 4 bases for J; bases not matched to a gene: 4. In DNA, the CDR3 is TGCGCCAGCACCGGGACAGGGGTAAATCAGCCCCAGCATTTT. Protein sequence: CASTGTGVNQPQHF.

CDR3 sequence: CASSLVPASSYNEQFF. The CDR3 nucleotides are TGTGCCAGCAGCTTAGTGCCTGCCAGCTCCTACAATGAGCAGTTCTTC. The V call is TRBV7-2, the J call TRBJ2-1; D gene uncertain. Per the germline V gene, CDR1 is SGHTA and CDR2 is FQGNSA. Trimming pared 1 base from V and 0 bases from J, leaving 10 bases between. The CDR3 totals 16 residues. The full variable domain, in which reference TRBV7-2 and TRBJ2-1 provide the parts outside the CDR3, is GAGVSQSPSNKVTEKGKDVELRCDPISGHTALYWYRQSLGQGLEFLIYFQGNSAPDKSGLPSDRFSAERTGGSVSTLTIQRTQQEDSAVYLCASSLVPASSYNEQFFGPGTRLTVL.

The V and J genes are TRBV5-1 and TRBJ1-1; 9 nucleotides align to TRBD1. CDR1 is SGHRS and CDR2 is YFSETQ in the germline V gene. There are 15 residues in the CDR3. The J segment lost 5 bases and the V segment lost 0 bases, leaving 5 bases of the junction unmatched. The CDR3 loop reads CASSLGRTGVTEAFF. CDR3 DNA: TGCGCCAGCAGCTTGGGACGGACAGGGGTTACTGAAGCTTTCTTT.

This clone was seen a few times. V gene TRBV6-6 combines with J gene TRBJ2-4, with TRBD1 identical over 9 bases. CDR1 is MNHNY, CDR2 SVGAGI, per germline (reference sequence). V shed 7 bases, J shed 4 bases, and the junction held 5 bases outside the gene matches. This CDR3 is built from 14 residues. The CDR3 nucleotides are TGTGCCAGCAATCCCGGGACAGGGAAAAACATTCAGTACTTC. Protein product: CASNPGTGKNIQYF.

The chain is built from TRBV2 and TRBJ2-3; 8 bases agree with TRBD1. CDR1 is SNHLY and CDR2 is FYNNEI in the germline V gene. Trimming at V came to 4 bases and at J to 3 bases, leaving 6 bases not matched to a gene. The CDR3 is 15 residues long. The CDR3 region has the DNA TGTGCCAGCAGTGCGACAGGGGAAAGGACAGATACGCAGTATTTT. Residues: CASSATGERTDTQYF.

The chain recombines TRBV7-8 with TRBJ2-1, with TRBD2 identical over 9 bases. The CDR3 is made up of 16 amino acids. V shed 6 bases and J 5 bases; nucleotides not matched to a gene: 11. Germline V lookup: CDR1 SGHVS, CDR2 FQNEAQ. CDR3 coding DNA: TGTGCCAGCAGGCCCATGTGGACTAGCGAGAACAATGAGCAGTTCTTC. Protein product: CASRPMWTSENNEQFF.

DNA of the CDR3: TGCGCCAGCAGCCCACCGGGACTAGCGGGGGGGAATGAGCAGTTCTTC. Its translation: CASSPPGLAGGNEQFF. The chain couples TRBV5-1 to TRBJ2-1; 16 bases align to TRBD2. Germline V gene data show CDR1 as SGHRS and CDR2 as YFSETQ. The CDR3 is made up of 16 amino acids. Losses at the gene ends were 4 bases for V and 7 bases for J; bases not matched to a gene: 5. The full variable domain, completed using reference TRBV5-1 and TRBJ2-1, is KAGVTQTPRYLIKTRGQQVTLSCSPISGHRSVSWYQQTPGQGLQFLFEYFSETQRNKGNFPGRFSGRQFSNSRSEMNVSTLELGDSALYLCASSPPGLAGGNEQFFGPGTRLTVL.

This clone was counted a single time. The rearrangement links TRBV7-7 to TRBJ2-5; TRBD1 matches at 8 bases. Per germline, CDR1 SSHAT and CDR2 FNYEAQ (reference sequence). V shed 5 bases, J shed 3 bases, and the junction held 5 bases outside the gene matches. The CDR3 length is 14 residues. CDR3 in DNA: TGTGCCAGCAGCCCCGGACAGGGTAAAGAGACCCAGTACTTC. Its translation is CASSPGQGKETQYF. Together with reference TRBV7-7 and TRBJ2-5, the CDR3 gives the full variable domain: GAGVSQSPRYKVTKRGQDVTLRCDPISSHATLYWYQQALGQGPEFLTYFNYEAQPDKSGLPSDRFSAERPEGSISTLTIQRTEQRDSAMYRCASSPGQGKETQYFGPGTRLLVL.

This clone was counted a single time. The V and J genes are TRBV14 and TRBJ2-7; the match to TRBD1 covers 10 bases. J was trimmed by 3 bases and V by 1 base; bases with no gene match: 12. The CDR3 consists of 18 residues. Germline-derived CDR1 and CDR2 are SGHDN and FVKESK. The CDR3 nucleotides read TGTGCCAGCAGCCAAGGGTTTGGGACAGGGGATCGTGGCTACGAGCAGTACTTC. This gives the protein CASSQGFGTGDRGYEQYF.

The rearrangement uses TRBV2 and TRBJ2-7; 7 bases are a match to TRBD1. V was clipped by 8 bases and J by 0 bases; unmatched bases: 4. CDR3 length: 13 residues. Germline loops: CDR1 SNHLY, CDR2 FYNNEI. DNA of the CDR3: TGTGCCAGCTTACAGGGGACCTCCTACGAGCAGTACTTC. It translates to CASLQGTSYEQYF.

In DNA, the CDR3 is TGTGCCAGCAGCAGCTTAGAGGAAGCGGGGGGGAAAGAGACCCAGTACTTC. Amino acids: CASSSLEEAGGKETQYF. V and J are TRBV11-3 and TRBJ2-5; 10 nucleotides agree with TRBD2. V dropped 5 bases and J dropped 3; count of bases not matched to a gene: 12. Germline V gene data show CDR1 as SGHNT and CDR2 as YENEEA. The CDR3 is 17 amino acids.

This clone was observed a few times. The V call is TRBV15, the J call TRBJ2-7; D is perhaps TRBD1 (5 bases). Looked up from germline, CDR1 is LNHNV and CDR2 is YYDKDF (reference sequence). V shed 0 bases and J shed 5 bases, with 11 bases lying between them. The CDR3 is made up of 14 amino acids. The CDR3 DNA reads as TGTGCCACCAGCAGAGATCAACAGGCCGACGAGCAGTACTTC. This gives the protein CATSRDQQADEQYF.

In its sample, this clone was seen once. The CDR3 loop is CASSPGQVPLWELFF. In DNA, the CDR3 is TGTGCCAGCAGTCCCGGACAGGTTCCCCTCTGGGAGCTGTTTTTT. The chain has TRBV6-1 and TRBJ2-2; 7 bases agree with TRBD1. This CDR3 spans 15 amino acids. V shed 5 bases and J 9 bases; nucleotides not matched to a gene: 12. The germline V gene has CDR1 MNHNS and CDR2 SASEGT.

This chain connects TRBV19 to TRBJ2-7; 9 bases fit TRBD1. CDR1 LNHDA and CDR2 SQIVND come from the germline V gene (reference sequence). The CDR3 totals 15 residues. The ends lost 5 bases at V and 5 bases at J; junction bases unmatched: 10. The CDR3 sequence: CASSPGQGKVNEQYF. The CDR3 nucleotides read TGTGCCAGTAGTCCCGGACAGGGGAAGGTCAACGAGCAGTACTTC.

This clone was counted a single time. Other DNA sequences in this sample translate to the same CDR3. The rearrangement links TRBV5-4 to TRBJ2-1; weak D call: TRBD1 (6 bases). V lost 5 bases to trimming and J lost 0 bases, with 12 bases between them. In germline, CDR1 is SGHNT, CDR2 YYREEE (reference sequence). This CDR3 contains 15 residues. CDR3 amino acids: CASRVDRDSYNEQFF. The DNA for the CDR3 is TGTGCCAGCAGAGTGGACAGAGACTCCTACAATGAGCAGTTCTTC.

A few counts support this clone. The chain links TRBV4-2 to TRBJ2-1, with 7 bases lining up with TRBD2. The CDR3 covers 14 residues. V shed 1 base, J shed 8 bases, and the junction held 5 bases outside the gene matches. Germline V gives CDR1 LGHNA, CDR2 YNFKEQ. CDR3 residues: CASSQGDRGDEQFF. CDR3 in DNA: TGTGCCAGCAGCCAAGGGGATCGGGGGGATGAGCAGTTCTTC.

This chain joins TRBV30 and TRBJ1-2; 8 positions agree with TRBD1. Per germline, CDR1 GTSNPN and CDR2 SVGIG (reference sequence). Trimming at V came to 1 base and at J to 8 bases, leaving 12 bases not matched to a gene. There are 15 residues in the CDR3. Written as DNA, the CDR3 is TGTGCCTGGAGTGAGGGGGACAGGACTAAGGGAGGCTACACCTTC. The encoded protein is CAWSEGDRTKGGYTF.

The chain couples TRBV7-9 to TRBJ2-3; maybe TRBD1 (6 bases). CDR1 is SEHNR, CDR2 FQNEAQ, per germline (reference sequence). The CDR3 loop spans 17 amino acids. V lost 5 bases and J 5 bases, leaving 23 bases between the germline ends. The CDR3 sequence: CASSAGQQGPRRDTQYF. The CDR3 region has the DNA TGTGCCAGCAGCGCCGGGCAACAGGGTCCCAGGAGAGATACGCAGTATTTT.

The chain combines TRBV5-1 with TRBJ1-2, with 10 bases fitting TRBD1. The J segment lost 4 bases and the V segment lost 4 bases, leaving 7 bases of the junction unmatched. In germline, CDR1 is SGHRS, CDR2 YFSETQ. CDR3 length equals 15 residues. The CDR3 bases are TGCGCCAGCAGCACCGGGACAGGGGAAAGCTATGGCTACACCTTC. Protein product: CASSTGTGESYGYTF. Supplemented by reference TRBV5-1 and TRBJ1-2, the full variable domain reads KAGVTQTPRYLIKTRGQQVTLSCSPISGHRSVSWYQQTPGQGLQFLFEYFSETQRNKGNFPGRFSGRQFSNSRSEMNVSTLELGDSALYLCASSTGTGESYGYTFGSGTRLTVV.

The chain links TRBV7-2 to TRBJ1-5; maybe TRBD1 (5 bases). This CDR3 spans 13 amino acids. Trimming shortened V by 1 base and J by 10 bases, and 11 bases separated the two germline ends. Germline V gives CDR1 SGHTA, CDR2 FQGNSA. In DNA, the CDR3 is TGTGCCAGCAGCTTAGGGAGGGGTGGACCCCAGCATTTT. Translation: CASSLGRGGPQHF.

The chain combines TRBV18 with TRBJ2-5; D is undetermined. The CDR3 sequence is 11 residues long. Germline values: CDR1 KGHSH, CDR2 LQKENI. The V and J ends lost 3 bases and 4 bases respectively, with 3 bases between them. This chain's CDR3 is CASSPGETQYF. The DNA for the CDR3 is TGTGCCAGCTCACCCGGAGAGACCCAGTACTTC.

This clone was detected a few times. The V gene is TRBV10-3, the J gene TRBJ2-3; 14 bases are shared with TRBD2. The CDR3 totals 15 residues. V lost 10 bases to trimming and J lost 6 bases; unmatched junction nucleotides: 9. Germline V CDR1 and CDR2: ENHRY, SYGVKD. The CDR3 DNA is TGTGCCACCGAGGGGACTAGCGGGAGCCCCGATACGCAGTATTTT. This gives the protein CATEGTSGSPDTQYF.

The CDR3 reads CASSPPTRDTDTQYF. CDR3 bases: TGTGCCAGCTCACCCCCCACCCGGGACACAGATACGCAGTATTTT. This rearrangement joins TRBV18 to TRBJ2-3; TRBD2 is a possible D gene (5 bases). Trimming pared 3 bases from V and 2 bases from J, leaving 12 bases between. The CDR3 totals 15 residues. Per germline, CDR1 KGHSH and CDR2 LQKENI.

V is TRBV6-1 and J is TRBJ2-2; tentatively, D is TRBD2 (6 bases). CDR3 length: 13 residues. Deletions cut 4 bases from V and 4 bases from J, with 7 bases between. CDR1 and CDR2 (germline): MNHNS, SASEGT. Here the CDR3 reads CASSVGGTGELFF. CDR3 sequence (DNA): TGTGCCAGCAGTGTGGGGGGCACCGGGGAGCTGTTTTTT.

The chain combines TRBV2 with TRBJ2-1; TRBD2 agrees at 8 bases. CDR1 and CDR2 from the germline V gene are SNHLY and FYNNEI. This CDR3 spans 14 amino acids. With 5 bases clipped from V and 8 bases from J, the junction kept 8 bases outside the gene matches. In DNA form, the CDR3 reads TGTGCCAGCAGTTTGCGGGGGGAGATAGATGAGCAGTTCTTC. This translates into CASSLRGEIDEQFF.

CDR3 nucleotide sequence: TGTGCCAGCAGCGCCGCTAGGAATCAGCCCCAGCATTTT. Translating gives CASSAARNQPQHF. The V and J genes are TRBV7-2 and TRBJ1-5, with D unresolved. Trimming removed 5 bases from V and 4 bases from J, with 9 bases in between. CDR1 and CDR2 (germline): SGHTA, FQGNSA. The CDR3 extends over 13 amino acids.